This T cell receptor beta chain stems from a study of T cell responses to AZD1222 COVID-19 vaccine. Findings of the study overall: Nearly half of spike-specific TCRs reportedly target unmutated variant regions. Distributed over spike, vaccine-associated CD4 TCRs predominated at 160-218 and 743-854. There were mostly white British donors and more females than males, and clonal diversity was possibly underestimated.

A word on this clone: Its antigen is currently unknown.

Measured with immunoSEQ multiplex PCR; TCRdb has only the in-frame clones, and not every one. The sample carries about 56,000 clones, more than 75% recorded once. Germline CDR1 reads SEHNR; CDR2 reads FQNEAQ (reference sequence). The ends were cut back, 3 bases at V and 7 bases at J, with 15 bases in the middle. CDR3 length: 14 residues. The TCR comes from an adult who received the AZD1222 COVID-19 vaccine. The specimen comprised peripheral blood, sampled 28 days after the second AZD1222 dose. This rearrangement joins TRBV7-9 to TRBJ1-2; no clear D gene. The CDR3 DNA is TGTGCCAGCAGCTTGTTGGCCGGCTTTGGTGGCTACACCTTC. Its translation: CASSLLAGFGGYTF.